One sample yielded the 17 T cell receptor beta chains listed below, sequenced in a study of shared clonotypes between healthy human individuals. CD45RO-negative, CCR7-positively selected cells formed the naive CD8 fraction, excluding terminally differentiated effector memory CD45RA+ cells. TCRdb's copy holds only in-frame clones and misses some; the assay was immunoSEQ multiplex PCR. The sample holds roughly 2.1 million clones, about 92% seen once. The specimen was naive CD8+ T cells from PBMCs. Every receptor here comes from a man between 18 and 35 years old in good health. Some clones in this sample may be carry-over from other donors' samples.

V gene TRBV28 combines with J gene TRBJ2-3; possible D gene TRBD2, 6 bases. Trimming shortened V by 6 bases and J by 2 bases, and 15 bases separated the two germline ends. Germline V gene data show CDR1 as MDHEN and CDR2 as SYDVKM. CDR3 length: 15 amino acids. CDR3 amino acids: CASRFTASDTDTQYF. In DNA, the CDR3 is TGTGCCAGCAGGTTCACGGCTAGCGACACAGATACGCAGTATTTT. Looking up the rest from reference TRBV28 and TRBJ2-3 gives the full variable domain: DVKVTQSSRYLVKRTGEKVFLECVQDMDHENMFWYRQDPGLGLRLIYFSYDVKMKEKGDIPEGYSVSREKKERFSLILESASTNQTSMYLCASRFTASDTDTQYFGPGTRLTVL.

The chain joins TRBV5-1 to TRBJ2-2, with D possibly being TRBD2 (5 bases). Germline CDR1 reads SGHRS; CDR2 reads YFSETQ. Trimming took 4 bases from V and 2 from J, leaving 9 bases between them. This CDR3 is built from 14 residues. The CDR3 loop is CASSPDFNTGELFF. As DNA, the CDR3 is TGCGCCAGCAGCCCGGACTTTAACACCGGGGAGCTGTTTTTT.

The chain uses TRBV6-5 and TRBJ2-7, with D perhaps matching TRBD2 (5 bases). V was cut by 5 bases and J by 4 bases, with 15 bases left in between. The CDR3 spans 14 residues. CDR1 is MNHEY, CDR2 SVGAGI, per germline. The CDR3 spells CASSASPRGYEQYF. The CDR3 DNA reads TGTGCCAGCAGTGCTAGCCCCCGGGGATACGAGCAGTACTTC.

V is TRBV4-1 and J is TRBJ2-3; no clear D gene. Germline-derived CDR1 and CDR2 are MGHRA and YSYEKL. Trimming took off 3 bases at V and 7 bases at J, with 20 bases between the two ends. The CDR3 length is 16 residues. DNA for the CDR3: TGCGCCAGCAGCCACCCTACCGGAATTGAGACCTATACGCAGTATTTT. It yields the protein CASSHPTGIETYTQYF.

To note about this clone: The sample carries other DNA sequences with the same CDR3. This chain uses TRBV11-2 with TRBJ1-2, with 8 bases that match TRBD1. V gave up 3 bases and J gave up 3 bases; unmatched junction bases: 3. CDR1 is SGHAT, CDR2 FQNNGV, per germline. This CDR3 contains 14 residues. The CDR3 reads CASSFGQGHYGYTF. The CDR3 DNA reads as TGTGCCAGCAGCTTTGGACAGGGACACTATGGCTACACCTTC.

Remarks on this clone: The identical CDR3 is also encoded by other nucleotide sequences in the sample. This rearrangement joins TRBV5-4 to TRBJ2-7; no clear D gene. The CDR3 extends over 12 amino acids. V lost 0 bases, J lost 6 bases, and 7 bases lay in between. The V gene's germline CDR1 is SGHNT and CDR2 YYREEE (reference sequence). CDR3 region: CASSLGGSEQYF. The CDR3, as DNA: TGTGCCAGCAGCTTGGGGGGAAGCGAGCAGTACTTC.

J is TRBJ2-2 and V is TRBV7-3; D gene uncertain. The CDR3 loop spans 23 amino acids. V was trimmed by 1 base and J by 0 bases, leaving 30 bases between them. Per the germline V gene, CDR1 is SGHTA and CDR2 is FQGTGA. As DNA, the CDR3 is TGTGCCAGCAGCTTAAGTGTCGGCGGAGACCTTCCCGTCGGCTTCTCGAACACCGGGGAGCTGTTTTTT. Amino acids: CASSLSVGGDLPVGFSNTGELFF.

This chain links TRBV19 with TRBJ2-2; 7 nucleotides agree with TRBD1. The CDR3 is 13 residues long. Germline CDR1 is LNHDA and CDR2 is SQIVND (reference sequence). The CDR3 region is CVVLDRDTGELFF. The DNA of the CDR3 is TGTGTCGTACTTGACAGGGACACCGGGGAGCTGTTTTTT.

As for this clone: This specimen includes other DNA sequences encoding the same CDR3. This chain links TRBV7-2 with TRBJ2-1, with 10 bases matching TRBD2. Germline trimming cut 6 bases from V and 0 bases from J; bases unmatched to any gene: 2. This CDR3 is built from 15 residues. Germline assignment: CDR1 SGHTA and CDR2 FQGNSA. CDR3: CASRPSGSSYNEQFF. CDR3 coding DNA: TGTGCCAGCAGGCCTAGCGGGAGCTCCTACAATGAGCAGTTCTTC.

This chain links TRBV5-1 with TRBJ2-1; 16 bases map to TRBD2. The V gene's germline CDR1 is SGHRS and CDR2 YFSETQ. V lost 3 bases and J lost 8; bases outside the gene matches: 8. The CDR3 extends over 17 amino acids. CDR3 in amino acids: CASSSGLAGGHIHEQFF. Here the CDR3 DNA reads TGCGCCAGCAGCTCGGGACTAGCGGGAGGGCACATCCATGAGCAGTTCTTC. Using reference TRBV5-1 and TRBJ2-1 for the parts outside the CDR3, the full variable domain is KAGVTQTPRYLIKTRGQQVTLSCSPISGHRSVSWYQQTPGQGLQFLFEYFSETQRNKGNFPGRFSGRQFSNSRSEMNVSTLELGDSALYLCASSSGLAGGHIHEQFFGPGTRLTVL.

This clone was recorded once. The chain recombines TRBV21-1 with TRBJ2-3; TRBD2 reflects the table's D call only, with no check against the DNA. TRBV21-1 is classified as a pseudogene. The CDR3 has 17 residues. The CDR3 DNA reads TGTGCCAGCAGCACCACACTAGAACTTACTAGCACAGATACGCAGTATTTT. This codes for CASSTTLELTSTDTQYF.

The CDR3 loop is CAWSLVEPDEQYF. The CDR3 DNA follows: TGTGCCTGGAGTCTTGTCGAACCGGACGAGCAGTACTTC. The rearrangement uses TRBV30 and TRBJ2-7; no clear D. CDR3 length equals 13 residues. The ends were cut back, 2 bases at V and 5 bases at J, with 13 bases in the middle. The germline V gene encodes CDR1 GTSNPN and CDR2 SVGIG (reference sequence). Combining the CDR3 with reference TRBV30 and TRBJ2-7 gives the whole variable domain SQTIHQWPATLVQPVGSPLSLECTVEGTSNPNLYWYRQAAGRGLQLLFYSVGIGQISSEVPQNLSASRPQDRQFILSSKKLLLSDSGFYLCAWSLVEPDEQYFGPGTRLTVT.

Comments on this clone: The sample has other DNA sequences that encode this CDR3 too. The chain links TRBV6-1 to TRBJ2-7, with D tentatively TRBD2 (7 bases). Germline V lookup: CDR1 MNHNS, CDR2 SASEGT. This CDR3 comprises 14 residues. V was clipped by 1 base and J by 3 bases, with 10 bases between them. The CDR3 loop is CASSEGGGGYEQYF. The DNA of the CDR3 is TGTGCCAGCAGTGAAGGGGGAGGGGGCTACGAGCAGTACTTC.

The chain employs TRBV4-1 and TRBJ2-1, with D unclear. Germline CDR1 reads MGHRA; CDR2 reads YSYEKL. The CDR3 is 13 residues long. Between the trimmed V and J ends, which lost 5 bases and 3 bases, there was a span of 8 bases. CDR3 nucleotide sequence: TGCGCCAGCAGCGGGTCCCGCTACAATGAGCAGTTCTTC. Translating it yields CASSGSRYNEQFF.

This clone was recorded a few times. The V and J genes are TRBV2 and TRBJ2-7; possibly TRBD2 for D (6 bases). The CDR3 length is 12 residues. The V end lost 4 bases, the J end lost 3 bases, and 7 bases lay between the germline ends. Germline V CDR1 and CDR2: SNHLY, FYNNEI. The CDR3, as DNA: TGTGCCAGCAGTGGGAGGGGCTACGAGCAGTACTTC. Translated: CASSGRGYEQYF.

The chain employs TRBV4-1 and TRBJ2-3, with TRBD2 identical over 12 bases. This CDR3 comprises 18 residues. CDR1 MGHRA and CDR2 YSYEKL come from the germline V gene. J lost 5 bases, V lost 4 bases, and 13 bases had no gene match. CDR3 residues: CASSLASGRAHHRDTQYF. CDR3 coding DNA: TGCGCCAGCAGCCTCGCTAGCGGGAGGGCCCATCATAGAGATACGCAGTATTTT.

The chain recombines TRBV23-1 with TRBJ2-3, with 10 positions matching TRBD1. TRBV23-1 is an open reading frame, and its role is uncertain. The CDR3 runs to 17 residues. V gave up 7 bases and J gave up 2 bases; unmatched junction bases: 12. The CDR3 is CASITKRDRGFTDTQYF. The CDR3 DNA reads TGCGCCAGCATCACTAAACGGGACAGGGGATTCACAGATACGCAGTATTTT.